The rows below give T cell receptor beta chains drawn from one sample of a study of T-cell memory formation after mild COVID-19. MiXCR, run by TCRdb on the 5' RACE reads, gives a single entry per CDR3 protein. The repertoire holds tens of thousands of distinct CDR3 sequences, with under 7.5% as singletons. The sequenced material came from PBMCs or a T cell subset sorted from them (not recorded which). These receptors came from a young man who had mild COVID-19 (a few samples of this study predate the infection). Cell type and time point are not known. Both conserved end residues are part of each CDR3. D genes are given only for firm matches. Only some rows state a clone size, as once, few, many or a class for expanded clones.

>TRBJ2-7|TRBD1|TRBV18|.
TGTGCCAGCTCATCGCCGGGACAGTACTACGAGCAGTACTTC
CASSSPGQYYEQYF
>TRBJ1-5|TRBD1|TRBV10-3|few
TGTGCCATCAGCCTCGACAGGGAACAGCCCCAGCATTTT
CAISLDREQPQHF
>TRBJ2-5|.|TRBV6-6|few
TGTGCCAGCAGTTACTGGGATTACCAAGAGACCCAGTACTTC
CASSYWDYQETQYF
>TRBJ2-5|TRBD1|TRBV15|many
TGTGCCACCAGCCGTGACAGGGGGTGGGAAGAGACCCAGTACTTC
CATSRDRGWEETQYF
>TRBJ2-5|.|TRBV4-1|many
TGCGCCAGCAGCCAAGGGGTAGCGGTCCAAGAGACCCAGTACTTC
CASSQGVAVQETQYF
>TRBJ2-3|.|TRBV7-3|many
TGTGCCAGCAGCGTTGGGGTTACTAGCACAGATACGCAGTATTTT
CASSVGVTSTDTQYF
>TRBJ2-7|.|TRBV20-1|.
TGCAGTGCGGCAGCGAGCCCCCTGGAGCAGTACTTC
CSAAASPLEQYF
>TRBJ2-1|TRBD2|TRBV12-3/TRBV12-4|few
TGTGCCAGCAGTTTATATGCGGGGGAATCTTACAATGAGCAGTTCTTC
CASSLYAGESYNEQFF
>TRBJ1-3|.|TRBV7-6|.
TGTGCCAGCAGCTTACAGGGCGCAGGTGGAAACACCATATATTTT
CASSLQGAGGNTIYF
>TRBJ1-1|TRBD1|TRBV6-6|.
TGTGCCAGCAGAAGACAGGGGGACACTGAAGCTTTCTTT
CASRRQGDTEAFF
>TRBJ2-3|.|TRBV5-1|.
TGCGCCAGCAGCCCCAGCCCGGACACAGATACGCAGTATTTT
CASSPSPDTDTQYF
>TRBJ2-5|TRBD2|TRBV6-5|.
TGTGCCACCCTTAGGACTAGCGGGGCTGGAGAGACCCAGTACTTC
CATLRTSGAGETQYF
>TRBJ2-7|.|TRBV7-2|many
TGTGCCAGCAGCCCACAGTACGAGCAGTACTTC
CASSPQYEQYF
>TRBJ2-6|.|TRBV7-3|few
TGTGCCAGCAGCTTAGGGGCGCGGGCCAACGTCCTGACTTTC
CASSLGARANVLTF
>TRBJ1-5|TRBD1|TRBV12-3/TRBV12-4|.
TGTGCCAGCACGGGACAGATCAATCAGCCCCAGCATTTT
CASTGQINQPQHF
>TRBJ1-1|.|TRBV30|.
TGTGCCTGGAGTCTCACGGCGACAGCTTTCTTT
CAWSLTATAFF
>TRBJ1-5|.|TRBV12-3/TRBV12-4|.
TGTGCCAGCACCGACAGCGTGGAGCCCCAGCATTTT
CASTDSVEPQHF
>TRBJ2-3|TRBD2|TRBV9|.
TGTGCCAGCAGCTTGGGGACTACGACGGCACTCGATACGCAGTATTTT
CASSLGTTTALDTQYF
>TRBJ2-5|.|TRBV28|.
TGTGCCAGCAGTGTACCGGGACATAAACAAGAGACCCAGTACTTC
CASSVPGHKQETQYF
>TRBJ2-5|.|TRBV2|few
TGTGCCAGCAGGGAGGCCGGGCCCCAGACCCAGTACTTC
CASREAGPQTQYF
>TRBJ2-5|.|TRBV5-1|.
TGCGCCAGCAGCTTGGAATGGGCAGGGAGAGAGACCCAGTACTTC
CASSLEWAGRETQYF
>TRBJ2-5|.|TRBV24-1|few
TGTGCCACCAGTGATGCACCATCATTGGGGACCCAGTACTTC
CATSDAPSLGTQYF
>TRBJ2-3|.|TRBV12-3/TRBV12-4|.
TGTGCCAGCAGCTTAGAGCGGGCCAGCACAGATACGCAGTATTTT
CASSLERASTDTQYF
>TRBJ2-3|.|TRBV4-1|few
TGCGCCAGCAGCCAAGATAAGTGGGGCGGGGTCACAGATACGCAGTATTTT
CASSQDKWGGVTDTQYF
>TRBJ2-3|TRBD2|TRBV3-1|few
TGTGCCAGCAGCCGGTCCCCGGGGGGGCAAGATACGCAGTATTTT
CASSRSPGGQDTQYF
>TRBJ2-7|TRBD2|TRBV6-5|few
TGTGCCAGCAGCCCCGGGGGGGGTAAAGCCTACGAGCAGTACTTC
CASSPGGGKAYEQYF
>TRBJ2-5|TRBD2|TRBV7-8|few
TGTGCCAGCAGCTTGGGACTAGCGGAAGAGACCCAGTACTTC
CASSLGLAEETQYF
>TRBJ2-1|TRBD1|TRBV5-1|few
TGCGCCAGCGAAGATTCAGGGGGCCCTATCAATGAGCAGTTCTTC
CASEDSGGPINEQFF
>TRBJ1-3|.|TRBV9|.
TGTGCCAGCAGCGTAGGATGGGGCAATGGAAACACCATATATTTT
CASSVGWGNGNTIYF
>TRBJ1-1|.|TRBV6-6|many
TGTGCCAGCAGTTACTCGAGAGGCCGGACCCTGAACACTGAAGCTTTCTTT
CASSYSRGRTLNTEAFF
>TRBJ2-1|TRBD2|TRBV4-1|.
TGCGCCAGCAGCCAACGAGCGGGGACTAATGAGCAGTTCTTC
CASSQRAGTNEQFF
>TRBJ2-7|.|TRBV18|few
TGTGCCAGCTCACCACCGAGCCACGGGGACGACGAGCAGTACTTC
CASSPPSHGDDEQYF
>TRBJ2-2|TRBD1|TRBV27|medium-sized
TGTGCCAGCAGTTTATCGAGACAGGGGTACGCCGGGGAGCTGTTTTTT
CASSLSRQGYAGELFF
>TRBJ2-4|TRBD2|TRBV7-9|many
TGTGCCAGCAGAGTCAGCGGGGGCAAAAACATTCAGTACTTC
CASRVSGGKNIQYF
>TRBJ1-2|TRBD1|TRBV20-1|.
TGCAGTGCTAGGACAGGGCCCTATGGCTACACCTTC
CSARTGPYGYTF
>TRBJ1-1|TRBD1|TRBV6-5|.
TGTGCCAGCAATGACAGGGCCGGGGCTGAAGCTTTCTTT
CASNDRAGAEAFF
>TRBJ2-4|.|TRBV7-3|few
TGTGCCAGCAGCTTAAAGAGCCCGGCAGTTGCTAGGGCCATTCAGTACTTC
CASSLKSPAVARAIQYF
>TRBJ1-5|.|TRBV20-1|.
TGCAGTGCGACCTCGGACGGTGGGAAGCCCCAGCATTTT
CSATSDGGKPQHF
>TRBJ2-3|TRBD2|TRBV6-6|few
TGTGCCAGCAGTTACGGTCTCGGGGGGTACGCAGATACGCAGTATTTT
CASSYGLGGYADTQYF
>TRBJ2-7|.|TRBV6-2/TRBV6-3|.
TGTGCCAGCAGTTACCGCCCGGGGAGGTATACCTACGAGCAGTACTTC
CASSYRPGRYTYEQYF
>TRBJ2-1|.|TRBV7-9|few
TGTGCCAGCAGTCGGGACCCTAGCTCCTACAATGAGCAGTTCTTC
CASSRDPSSYNEQFF
>TRBJ2-1|TRBD1|TRBV5-1|many
TGCGCCAGCAGCACACACAGGGGGTATCGCTACAATGAGCAGTTCTTC
CASSTHRGYRYNEQFF
>TRBJ2-5|TRBD2|TRBV9|once
TGTGCCAGCAGCGCCCGGGACTACGAGACCCAGTACTTC
CASSARDYETQYF
>TRBJ2-5|.|TRBV12-3/TRBV12-4|.
TGTGCCAGCAGTTTAGAAGCTCTCTTAGGGACCCAGTACTTC
CASSLEALLGTQYF
>TRBJ2-2|.|TRBV7-2|.
TGTGCCAGCAGCTTCAGCGTGGGGGCCGGGGAGCTGTTTTTT
CASSFSVGAGELFF
>TRBJ2-5|.|TRBV6-6|.
TGTGCCAGCAGTTACGGGGTGGGGGAGACCCAGTACTTC
CASSYGVGETQYF
>TRBJ2-1|.|TRBV4-3|.
TGCGCCAGCAGCCAGGACCCCAGCGGGCACAACAATGAGCAGTTCTTC
CASSQDPSGHNNEQFF
>TRBJ1-5|.|TRBV4-1|few
TGCGCCAGCAGCCAGTCGAATCAGCCCCAGCATTTT
CASSQSNQPQHF
>TRBJ2-7|TRBD1|TRBV7-9|few
TGTGCCAGCAGCCTCCTGGGACAGGGGAACGAGCAGTACTTC
CASSLLGQGNEQYF
>TRBJ2-7|TRBD1|TRBV4-1|few
TGCGCCAGCAGCCGAACAGGGGGTGAGCAGTACTTC
CASSRTGGEQYF
>TRBJ1-3|.|TRBV12-3/TRBV12-4|few
TGTGCCAGCAGCCAACCGGACTCTGGAAACACCATATATTTT
CASSQPDSGNTIYF
>TRBJ1-3|.|TRBV7-9|few
TGTGCCAGCAGCTACAGTGGAAACACCATATATTTT
CASSYSGNTIYF
>TRBJ2-3|.|TRBV19|.
TGTGCCAGTAGTCCTCCGGGCCGACGAGATACGCAGTATTTT
CASSPPGRRDTQYF
>TRBJ2-1|.|TRBV7-2|many
TGTGCCAGCAGCTTGTTTCCCGGTACAGTATACAATGAGCAGTTCTTC
CASSLFPGTVYNEQFF